These 27 T cell receptor beta chains were all obtained from the same sample, sequenced in a study of Ad26.COV2.S vaccination and SARS-CoV-2 variants. Described treatment: around 19 received Ad26.COV2.S at low or high dose, single or two shots; about 5 received placebo; per-sample allocation not given. Sampling was done on day 63 after the first vaccine or placebo injection. The data were produced by immunoSEQ multiplex PCR, yet TCRdb's version contains in-frame clones alone and is incomplete. The sample includes roughly 700,000 clones, 70% to 90% of them seen just once. The sequences come from peripheral blood, collected in a trial of Ad26.COV2.S vaccine versus placebo. Every receptor here comes from a person aged 18 to 65 who received the Ad26.COV2.S COVID-19 vaccine or a placebo.

V and J are TRBV15 and TRBJ2-5, with D unclear. The CDR3 is 13 residues long. Per the germline V gene, CDR1 is LNHNV and CDR2 is YYDKDF (reference sequence). V lost 0 bases, J lost 4 bases, and 6 bases lay in between. The CDR3 reads CATSRDQRETQYF. The DNA for the CDR3 is TGTGCCACCAGCAGAGATCAGCGAGAGACCCAGTACTTC.

On this clone: The sample holds other DNA sequences that translate to the same CDR3. V and J are TRBV6-4 and TRBJ2-7, with 9 bases aligning to TRBD1. This CDR3 has 15 residues. After removal of 4 bases from V and 0 bases from J, the junction contained 4 bases not matched to a gene. Germline V gene lookup returns CDR1 MRHNA and CDR2 SNTAGT. The chain's CDR3 is CASSAGTGSSYEQYF. The DNA of the CDR3 is TGTGCCAGCAGTGCCGGGACAGGGTCCTCCTACGAGCAGTACTTC.

The chain carries TRBV18 and TRBJ1-1, with D hard to call. The CDR3 has 13 amino acids. Trimming pared 5 bases from V and 5 bases from J, leaving 12 bases between. The germline gives CDR1 KGHSH, CDR2 LQKENI. As DNA, the CDR3 is TGTGCCAGCTCAACCGGTGGCTTAACTGAAGCTTTCTTT. The encoded protein is CASSTGGLTEAFF.

The rearrangement uses TRBV7-6 and TRBJ2-7, with D possibly being TRBD1 (6 bases). The V end was cut by 5 bases, the J end by 7 bases, with 12 bases between. The germline V gene has CDR1 SGHVS and CDR2 FNYEAQ. There are 12 residues in the CDR3. Written as DNA, the CDR3 is TGTGCCAGCAGCACCACAGGGAAAGAGCAGTACTTC. As protein: CASSTTGKEQYF.

The table lists this clone with a few counts. V gene TRBV7-8 combines with J gene TRBJ2-7; D gene uncertain. Per the germline V gene, CDR1 is SGHVS and CDR2 is FQNEAQ. CDR3 length: 11 amino acids. The V gene lost 5 bases and the J gene lost 2 bases, with 4 bases spanning the gap. The CDR3 sequence is CASSPAYEQYF. The CDR3 nucleotides read TGTGCCAGCAGCCCGGCCTACGAGCAGTACTTC. Full variable domain (outside the CDR3, taken from reference TRBV7-8 and TRBJ2-7): GAGVSQSPRYKVAKRGQDVALRCDPISGHVSLFWYQQALGQGPEFLTYFQNEAQLDKSGLPSDRFFAERPEGSVSTLKIQRTQQEDSAVYLCASSPAYEQYFGPGTRLTVT.

The chain couples TRBV19 to TRBJ1-5, with TRBD1 identical over 7 bases. V trimming: 3 bases; J trimming: 5 bases; junction bases outside the gene matches: 7. The V gene's germline CDR1 is LNHDA and CDR2 SQIVND (reference sequence). This CDR3 is built from 15 residues. The CDR3 region has the DNA TGTGCCAGTAGTATGGGTGGCAGGGGGGATCAGCCCCAGCATTTT. Residues: CASSMGGRGDQPQHF.

DNA for the CDR3: TGTGCCAGCAGCTTAGCTGGACAGGTAGGGGGCATGAACACTGAAGCTTTCTTT. Its protein is CASSLAGQVGGMNTEAFF. This chain uses TRBV7-2 with TRBJ1-1; TRBD1 matches 7 bases. The CDR3 runs 18 residues. Germline CDR1 SGHTA, CDR2 FQGNSA. With V trimmed by 0 bases and J by 0 bases, 10 bases remained unmatched.

The chain combines TRBV7-2 with TRBJ2-5; 10 bases map to TRBD1. J gave up 4 bases and V 3 bases, and 8 bases lay outside the gene matches. Germline CDR1 is SGHTA and CDR2 is FQGNSA. The CDR3 totals 16 residues. CDR3 coding DNA: TGTGCCAGCAGCTTGCAAGGGACAGGGGTTGGAGAGACCCAGTACTTC. Its translation is CASSLQGTGVGETQYF. Full variable domain (missing parts from reference TRBV7-2 and TRBJ2-5): GAGVSQSPSNKVTEKGKDVELRCDPISGHTALYWYRQSLGQGLEFLIYFQGNSAPDKSGLPSDRFSAERTGGSVSTLTIQRTQQEDSAVYLCASSLQGTGVGETQYFGPGTRLLVL.

The chain links TRBV4-3 to TRBJ1-2, with TRBD1 as a possible D gene (6 bases). The V gene lost 0 bases and the J gene lost 4 bases, with 18 bases spanning the gap. The V gene's germline CDR1 is LGHNA and CDR2 YSLEER. The CDR3 runs to 17 residues. Written as DNA, the CDR3 is TGCGCCAGCAGCCAAGAGTGGTCTGGAGTCAGGGGCTATGGCTACACCTTC. This gives the protein CASSQEWSGVRGYGYTF.

The genes are TRBV30 and TRBJ2-1, with a weak D call TRBD1 (6 bases). Deletions cut 3 bases from V and 2 bases from J, with 14 bases between. Germline V gene sequence: CDR1 GTSNPN, CDR2 SVGIG (reference sequence). This CDR3 spans 15 amino acids. The CDR3 DNA reads as TGTGCCTGGAGGCCAGGGGTTGCCGCCTACAATGAGCAGTTCTTC. Encoded protein: CAWRPGVAAYNEQFF.

The V gene is TRBV7-9, the J gene TRBJ2-1, with D perhaps matching TRBD1 or TRBD2 (5 bases each). V was clipped by 0 bases and J by 4 bases, with 13 bases between them. Germline-derived CDR1 and CDR2 are SEHNR and FQNEAQ (reference sequence). The CDR3 is made up of 16 amino acids. The CDR3 coding sequence is TGTGCCAGCAGCTTAGCGCTCGGGGACCTTTACAATGAGCAGTTCTTC. Its translation is CASSLALGDLYNEQFF.

The chain combines TRBV5-1 with TRBJ2-1; 8 bases align to TRBD2. Germline V gene sequence: CDR1 SGHRS, CDR2 YFSETQ. The junction had 17 bases not matched to a gene; V was cut back by 4 bases and J by 8 bases. This CDR3 contains 17 residues. The DNA for the CDR3 is TGCGCCAGCAGCCCCCCCGGGGGGGCTGGAGCAGGATATGAGCAGTTCTTC. Amino acid sequence: CASSPPGGAGAGYEQFF.

Regarding this clone: Other DNA variants within this sample encode the same CDR3. V gene TRBV7-9 combines with J gene TRBJ1-3, with no clear D. CDR3 size: 13 residues. Germline CDR1 SEHNR, CDR2 FQNEAQ (reference sequence). Trimming cost V 0 bases and J 4 bases, with 4 bases left between them. The CDR3 sequence is CASSLAGGNTIYF. The DNA of the CDR3 is TGTGCCAGCAGCTTAGCCGGAGGAAACACCATATATTTT.

The chain couples TRBV19 to TRBJ1-5; the match to TRBD1 covers 8 bases. Per germline, CDR1 LNHDA and CDR2 SQIVND (reference sequence). V shed 7 bases and J 7 bases; nucleotides not matched to a gene: 15. This CDR3 is 16 amino acids long. The CDR3 reads CASTAGTGQVYQPQHF. The CDR3 bases are TGTGCCAGTACCGCTGGAACGGGACAGGTATACCAGCCCCAGCATTTT.

J is TRBJ2-2 and V is TRBV14, with a possible D match to TRBD1 (5 bases). Germline V lookup: CDR1 SGHDN, CDR2 FVKESK. V lost 1 base and J lost 6, with 9 bases in between. The CDR3 totals 14 residues. The CDR3 region has the DNA TGTGCCAGCAGCCAAGTTCAGGGTCCCGGGGAGCTGTTTTTT. As protein: CASSQVQGPGELFF.

The chain carries TRBV7-8 and TRBJ2-5; D is unresolved. The V and J ends lost 4 bases and 0 bases respectively, with 3 bases between them. This CDR3 region has 12 residues. Germline CDR1 reads SGHVS; CDR2 reads FQNEAQ. The CDR3 DNA reads as TGTGCCAGCAGCTCTTACCAAGAGACCCAGTACTTC. This gives the protein CASSSYQETQYF.

V and J are TRBV5-5 and TRBJ2-5; D may correspond to TRBD1 or TRBD2 (6 bases each). Trimming took 1 base from V and 0 from J, leaving 25 bases between them. This CDR3 contains 20 residues. From germline, CDR1 is SGHKS and CDR2 YYEKEE (reference sequence). CDR3 sequence: CASSLRQGILGGLNQETQYF. The DNA of the CDR3 is TGTGCCAGCAGCTTGCGTCAGGGGATTCTGGGGGGCCTGAACCAAGAGACCCAGTACTTC.

The V gene is TRBV2, the J gene TRBJ1-5, with TRBD1 matching over 12 bases. J gave up 3 bases and V 5 bases, and 5 bases lay outside the gene matches. The CDR3 spans 16 residues. Germline V gene lookup returns CDR1 SNHLY and CDR2 FYNNEI. This CDR3 is CASSSGTGGPNQPQHF. CDR3 bases: TGTGCCAGCAGTTCCGGGACAGGGGGCCCCAATCAGCCCCAGCATTTT. Variable domain in full (rest from reference TRBV2 and TRBJ1-5): EPEVTQTPSHQVTQMGQEVILRCVPISNHLYFYWYRQILGQKVEFLVSFYNNEISEKSEIFDDQFSVERPDGSNFTLKIRSTKLEDSAMYFCASSSGTGGPNQPQHFGDGTRLSIL.

The J gene is TRBJ1-1, the V gene TRBV10-3; D unresolved. The germline gives CDR1 ENHRY, CDR2 SYGVKD. This CDR3 is 14 amino acids long. The ends were cut back, 6 bases at V and 0 bases at J, with 11 bases in the middle. The CDR3 sequence is CAIRPAAMNTEAFF. In nucleotides, the CDR3 is TGTGCCATCAGACCGGCAGCCATGAACACTGAAGCTTTCTTT.

This chain links TRBV19 with TRBJ2-2, with TRBD2 matching over 11 bases. V shed 1 base, J shed 6 bases, and the junction held 4 bases outside the gene matches. The V gene's germline CDR1 is LNHDA and CDR2 SQIVND (reference sequence). CDR3 length: 16 amino acids. The CDR3 loop is CASSIVLAGASGELFF. CDR3 bases: TGTGCCAGTAGTATAGTACTAGCGGGGGCATCCGGGGAGCTGTTTTTT.

The chain uses TRBV14 and TRBJ1-5, with 7 bases fitting TRBD1. Germline V gene data show CDR1 as SGHDN and CDR2 as FVKESK. The CDR3 covers 17 residues. V trimming: 0 bases; J trimming: 5 bases; junction bases outside the gene matches: 10. CDR3 sequence reads: CASSQDGTVEPYQPQHF. Written as DNA, the CDR3 is TGTGCCAGCAGCCAAGATGGGACAGTGGAACCTTATCAGCCCCAGCATTTT. Full variable domain (outside the CDR3, taken from reference TRBV14 and TRBJ1-5): EAGVTQFPSHSVIEKGQTVTLRCDPISGHDNLYWYRRVMGKEIKFLLHFVKESKQDESGMPNNRFLAERTGGTYSTLKVQPAELEDSGVYFCASSQDGTVEPYQPQHFGDGTRLSIL.

The chain recombines TRBV5-1 with TRBJ2-7; TRBD2 might be the D (5 bases). Trimming removed 4 bases at V and 2 bases at J, with 13 bases between. CDR3 size: 14 residues. Looked up from germline, CDR1 is SGHRS and CDR2 is YFSETQ. CDR3: CASSVSRDAYEQYF. CDR3 bases: TGCGCCAGCAGCGTCTCCCGGGATGCCTACGAGCAGTACTTC.

This clone has a single count. CDR3 nucleotides: TGCAGCGTTGACCCAGGGGACACTGAAGCTTTCTTT. It yields the protein CSVDPGDTEAFF. V usage is TRBV29-1 and J usage is TRBJ1-1; tentative D call: TRBD1 (6 bases). V lost 3 bases and J lost 3, with 8 bases in between. Looked up from germline, CDR1 is SQVTM and CDR2 is ANQGSEA. This CDR3 contains 12 residues.

The chain employs TRBV4-1 and TRBJ2-7; a weak D match, TRBD2 (5 bases). The V and J ends lost 0 bases and 9 bases respectively, with 12 bases between them. Germline values: CDR1 MGHRA, CDR2 YSYEKL. The CDR3 has 13 amino acids. CDR3 sequence reads: CASSQDTGRGQYF. The CDR3 DNA is TGCGCCAGCAGCCAAGATACGGGTCGGGGGCAGTACTTC.

The V call is TRBV19, the J call TRBJ1-1, with no clear D. The V and J ends lost 3 bases and 2 bases respectively, with 13 bases between them. CDR1 LNHDA and CDR2 SQIVND come from the germline V gene (reference sequence). This CDR3 has 15 residues. CDR3 sequence: CASSINPTANTEAFF. The DNA for the CDR3 is TGTGCCAGTAGTATCAACCCGACGGCCAACACTGAAGCTTTCTTT.

The V gene is TRBV4-3, the J gene TRBJ2-7; 9 bases are shared with TRBD2. CDR3 length equals 16 residues. The J segment lost 2 bases and the V segment lost 0 bases, leaving 5 bases of the junction unmatched. The germline gives CDR1 LGHNA, CDR2 YSLEER. The CDR3: CASSQDVSGGAYEQYF. In nucleotides, the CDR3 is TGCGCCAGCAGCCAAGATGTTAGCGGGGGAGCCTACGAGCAGTACTTC.

The V call is TRBV6-1, the J call TRBJ1-2, with D hard to call. The length of the CDR3 is 12 residues. The V and J ends lost 2 bases and 4 bases respectively, with 5 bases between them. Looked up from germline, CDR1 is MNHNS and CDR2 is SASEGT. Here the CDR3 DNA reads TGTGCCAGCAGTGAACGGCGCTATGGCTACACCTTC. It translates to CASSERRYGYTF.